This T cell receptor (beta chain) was documented in a study of graft-versus-host responses after intestinal transplantation. As for the study in general: Transplant recipients had multivisceral, liver-intestinal, or isolated intestinal grafts. Each recipient received anti-thymocyte globulin induction, then tacrolimus and steroids for approximately 3 years.

Method: immunoSEQ multiplex PCR; TCRdb's copy keeps in-frame clones and lacks some. Among tens of thousands of clones, around 90% were seen once, and the ten largest hold under 20%. The CDR3 has 13 residues. Trimming took 3 bases from V and 4 from J; bases not matched to a gene: 2. The germline CDR1 and CDR2 sequences are SGHRS and YFSETQ. Processing was applied to graft tissue in order to liberate intraepithelial and lamina propria lymphocytes. This receptor was obtained from a human patient who received an intestinal transplant, so some T cells may come from the graft donor. This rearrangement joins TRBV5-1 to TRBJ2-7; 9 bases line up with TRBD1. The sequenced sample was ileum tissue, obtained around 190 days after intestinal transplant. CDR3 region: CASSSGTGYEQYF. The CDR3 DNA follows: TGCGCCAGCAGCTCCGGGACAGGGTACGAGCAGTACTTC.